This entry describes one T cell receptor beta chain. The data are from a study of blood T cell repertoires in COVID-19. V was clipped by 8 bases and J by 8 bases; unmatched bases: 6. Germline CDR1 SQVTM, CDR2 ANQGSEA. CDR3 length equals 11 residues. The repertoire was sequenced with immunoSEQ multiplex PCR; TCRdb's copy has only in-frame clones and lacks some. The sample shows approximately 31,000 clones, about 88% of them seen only once. This clonotype was sampled from a woman older than 75 with active or convalescent COVID-19. This rearrangement joins TRBV29-1 to TRBJ2-1; TRBD2 aligns across 7 bases. Sequencing was performed on peripheral blood. This CDR3 reads CSTFRGDEQFF. For the CDR3, the DNA is TGCAGCACCTTCCGGGGGGATGAGCAGTTCTTC.